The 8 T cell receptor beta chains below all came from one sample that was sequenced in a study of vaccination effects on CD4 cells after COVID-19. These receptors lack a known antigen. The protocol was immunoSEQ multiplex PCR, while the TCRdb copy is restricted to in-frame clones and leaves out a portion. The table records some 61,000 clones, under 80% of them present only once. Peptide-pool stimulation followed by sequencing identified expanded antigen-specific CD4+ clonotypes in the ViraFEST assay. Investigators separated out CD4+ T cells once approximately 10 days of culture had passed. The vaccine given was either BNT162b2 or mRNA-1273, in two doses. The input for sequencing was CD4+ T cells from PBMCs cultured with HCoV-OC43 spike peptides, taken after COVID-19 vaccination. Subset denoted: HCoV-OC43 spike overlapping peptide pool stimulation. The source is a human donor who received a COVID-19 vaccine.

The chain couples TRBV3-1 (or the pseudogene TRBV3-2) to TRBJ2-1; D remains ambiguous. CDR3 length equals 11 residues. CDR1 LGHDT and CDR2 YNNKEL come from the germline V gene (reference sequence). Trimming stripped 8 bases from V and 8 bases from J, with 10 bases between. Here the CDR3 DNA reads TGTGCCAGCCTTTATGGGGATGAGCAGTTCTTC. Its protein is CASLYGDEQFF.

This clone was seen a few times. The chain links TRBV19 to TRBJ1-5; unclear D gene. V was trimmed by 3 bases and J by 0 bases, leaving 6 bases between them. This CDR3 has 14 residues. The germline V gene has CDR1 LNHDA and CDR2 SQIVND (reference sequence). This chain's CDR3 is CASSIFGSNQPQHF. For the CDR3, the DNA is TGTGCCAGTAGTATTTTTGGTAGCAATCAGCCCCAGCATTTT.

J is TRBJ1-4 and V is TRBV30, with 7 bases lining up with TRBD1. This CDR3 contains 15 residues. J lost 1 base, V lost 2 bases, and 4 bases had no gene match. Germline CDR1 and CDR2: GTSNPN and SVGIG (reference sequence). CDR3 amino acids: CAWSRQGLTNEKLFF. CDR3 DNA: TGTGCCTGGAGTAGACAGGGCTTAACTAATGAAAAACTGTTTTTT. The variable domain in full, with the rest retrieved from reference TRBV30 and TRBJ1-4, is SQTIHQWPATLVQPVGSPLSLECTVEGTSNPNLYWYRQAAGRGLQLLFYSVGIGQISSEVPQNLSASRPQDRQFILSSKKLLLSDSGFYLCAWSRQGLTNEKLFFGSGTQLSVL.

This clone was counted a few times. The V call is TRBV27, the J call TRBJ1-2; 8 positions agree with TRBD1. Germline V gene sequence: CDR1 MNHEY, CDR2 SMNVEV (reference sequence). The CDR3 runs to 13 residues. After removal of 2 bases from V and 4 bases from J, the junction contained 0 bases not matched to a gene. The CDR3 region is CASSLGTGYGYTF. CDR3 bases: TGTGCCAGCAGTTTAGGGACAGGCTATGGCTACACCTTC.

DNA of the CDR3: TGTGCCAGCAGTTTTGGGCATAATCAGCCCCAGCATTTT. Its protein is CASSFGHNQPQHF. The chain has TRBV28 and TRBJ1-5; no firm D call. Trimming removed 3 bases at V and 4 bases at J, with 7 bases between. This CDR3 is built from 13 residues. The V gene's germline CDR1 is MDHEN and CDR2 SYDVKM.

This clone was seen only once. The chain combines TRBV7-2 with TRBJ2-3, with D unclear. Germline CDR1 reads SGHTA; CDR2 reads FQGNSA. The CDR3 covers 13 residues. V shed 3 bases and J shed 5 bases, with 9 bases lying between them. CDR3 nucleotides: TGTGCCAGCAGCTTTGGGTCGGGAGATACGCAGTATTTT. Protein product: CASSFGSGDTQYF.

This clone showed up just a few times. DNA of the CDR3: TGTGCCAACAAGAAGGGAACCCCGACGGACTCACCCCTCCACTTT. Residues: CANKKGTPTDSPLHF. The rearrangement links TRBV2 to TRBJ1-6; no clear D. This CDR3 comprises 15 residues. Germline CDR1 SNHLY, CDR2 FYNNEI. V lost 10 bases, J lost 10 bases, and 23 bases lay in between.

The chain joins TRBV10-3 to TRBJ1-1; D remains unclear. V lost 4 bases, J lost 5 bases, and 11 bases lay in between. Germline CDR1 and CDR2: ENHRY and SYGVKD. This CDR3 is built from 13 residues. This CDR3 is CAISVGEWTEAFF. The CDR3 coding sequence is TGTGCCATCAGTGTCGGGGAGTGGACTGAAGCTTTCTTT.